This TCR beta chain was captured by sequencing in a study of HIV-infected patients and healthy controls. Reverse transcription used roughly 450 ng RNA and constant-region primers for alpha and beta. Alpha and beta chain libraries were made separately by chain-specific third strand synthesis with multiplexing indices. In TCRdb, the 5' RACE reads were re-called with MiXCR into one record per CDR3 protein. The data show about 24,000 distinct CDR3 sequences, 8.5% to 9% seen once. Whole blood was used without fractionation, so all unsorted peripheral T cells were included. This clonotype was picked up many times. Its specificity is not known. The junction had 8 bases not matched to a gene; V was cut back by 0 bases and J by 9 bases. This CDR3 spans 17 amino acids. CDR1 SGDLS and CDR2 YYNGEE come from the germline V gene. Study conclusions and caveats: A major limitation was that merely sixteen HIV-infected individuals were processed. Eight alpha and eight beta V genes differed significantly in mean usage between HIV-infected patients and controls.

The V gene is TRBV9, the J gene TRBJ1-6, with 11 bases aligning to TRBD1. This sequence originates from an adult in good health. What was sequenced was blood. The CDR3: CASSVVSGGQGGSPLHF. The CDR3 bases are TGTGCCAGCAGCGTAGTATCCGGGGGACAGGGGGGTTCACCCCTCCACTTT.